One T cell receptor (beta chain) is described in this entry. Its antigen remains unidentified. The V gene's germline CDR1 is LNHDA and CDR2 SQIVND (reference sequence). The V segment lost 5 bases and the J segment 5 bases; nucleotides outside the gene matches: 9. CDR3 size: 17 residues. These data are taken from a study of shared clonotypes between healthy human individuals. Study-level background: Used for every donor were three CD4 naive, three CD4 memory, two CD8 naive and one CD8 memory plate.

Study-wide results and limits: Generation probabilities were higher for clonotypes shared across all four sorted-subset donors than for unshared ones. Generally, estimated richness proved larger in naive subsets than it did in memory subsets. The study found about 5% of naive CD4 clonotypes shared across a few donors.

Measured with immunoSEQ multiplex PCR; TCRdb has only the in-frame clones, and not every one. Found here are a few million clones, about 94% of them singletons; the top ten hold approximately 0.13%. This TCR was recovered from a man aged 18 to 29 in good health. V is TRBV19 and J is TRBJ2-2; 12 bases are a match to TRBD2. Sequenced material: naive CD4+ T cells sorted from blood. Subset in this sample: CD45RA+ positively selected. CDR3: CASSLSGLAGGTGELFF. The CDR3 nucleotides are TGTGCCAGTAGTCTGTCGGGTCTAGCGGGAGGGACCGGGGAGCTGTTTTTT.